One and the same sample provided the 14 T cell receptor beta chains below, sequenced in a study of metastatic and nonmetastatic thyroid tumors (dated by TCRdb to about 2020). None of the patients had been given any treatment before thyroid surgery. The library was produced with PCR. The instrument was an Illumina HiSeq 4000. Clones were called with MiXCR by TCRdb after fastp trimmed the public reads at Q25, and only in-frame beta chains were retained. The sample data list about 70,000 clones, and more than 15% of these were observed just once. Roughly 12% of the sample is held by the ten biggest clonotypes. Input material: blood. The receptors shown here come from a female donor with papillary thyroid cancer or a benign thyroid nodule (not recorded which). Some clones in this sample may be carry-over from other donors' samples.

The sample holds many counts of this clone. This chain links TRBV28 with TRBJ1-2; 7 bases match TRBD1. The CDR3 runs to 16 residues. Trimming removed 5 bases from V and 8 bases from J; junction bases left unmatched: 17. Germline CDR1 and CDR2: MDHEN and SYDVKM. The CDR3 is CASSPSGGLTGYGYTF. The CDR3 region has the DNA TGTGCCAGCAGTCCTTCTGGCGGTTTGACAGGGTACGGCTACACCTTC.

In this sample, this clone turned up many times. The chain recombines TRBV5-1 with TRBJ1-6; perhaps TRBD1 as D (5 bases). Between the trimmed V and J ends, which lost 2 bases and 9 bases, there was a span of 15 bases. Germline-derived CDR1 and CDR2 are SGHRS and YFSETQ. This CDR3 region has 15 residues. The CDR3, as DNA: TGCGCCAGCAGCTTCCATGAGGGGCGAGGTTCACCCCTCCACTTT. This gives the protein CASSFHEGRGSPLHF.

The V call is TRBV20-1, the J call TRBJ2-1, with 7 bases identical to TRBD1. This CDR3 has 15 residues. Germline-derived CDR1 and CDR2 are DFQATT and SNEGSKA (reference sequence). J lost 4 bases, V lost 0 bases, and 6 bases had no gene match. For the CDR3, the DNA is TGCAGTGCTAGAGATGGGACAGAGAGTTACAATGAGCAGTTCTTC. Translation gives CSARDGTESYNEQFF.

The table lists this clone with a few counts. Possible read error: a much larger clone is one base away. The genes are TRBV28 and TRBJ2-1; no clear D. From germline, CDR1 is MDHEN and CDR2 SYDVKM. The V gene lost 4 bases and the J gene lost 14 bases, with 15 bases spanning the gap. This CDR3 is 12 amino acids long. The CDR3 DNA sequence: TGTGCCAGCAGTTCTTGGGCTAGTAGTAAGTTCTTC. It translates to CASSSWASSKFF.

Of note for this clone: Germline is not matched at one junction end, which may reflect a read error. The chain carries TRBV28 and TRBJ2-7; 8 nucleotides align to TRBD2. Germline V gene lookup returns CDR1 MDHEN and CDR2 SYDVKM. This CDR3 comprises 14 residues. The CDR3 loop is CASNRSGGVNDQYF. In DNA, the CDR3 is TGTGCCAGCAATCGATCGGGAGGGGTTAACGATCAGTACTTC. Looking up the rest from reference TRBV28 and TRBJ2-7 gives the full variable domain: DVKVTQSSRYLVKRTGEKVFLECVQDMDHENMFWYRQDPGLGLRLIYFSYDVKMKEKGDIPEGYSVSREKKERFSLILESASTNQTSMYLCASNRSGGVNDQYFGPGTRLTVT.

This clone was counted many times. The genes are TRBV10-3 and TRBJ1-1; maybe TRBD1 (5 bases). V was pared by 7 bases and J by 1 base, with 10 bases between. The germline V gene encodes CDR1 ENHRY and CDR2 SYGVKD. The length of the CDR3 is 13 residues. In DNA, the CDR3 is TGTGCCATCACCCGAGACAGGAACACTGAAGCTTTCTTT. Translation: CAITRDRNTEAFF.

In its sample, this clone was seen many times. The J gene is TRBJ2-5, the V gene TRBV30; 7 nucleotides line up with TRBD2. This CDR3 spans 14 amino acids. Germline-derived CDR1 and CDR2 are GTSNPN and SVGIG (reference sequence). The V and J ends lost 5 bases and 4 bases, in that order; junction bases with no gene match: 10. The CDR3 is CAWDSGGGGETQYF. The CDR3 bases are TGTGCCTGGGACAGTGGGGGGGGAGGAGAGACCCAGTACTTC.

This clone appeared many times. The chain uses TRBV5-1 and TRBJ1-6; D might be TRBD1 (6 bases). Germline CDR1 SGHRS, CDR2 YFSETQ. V dropped 5 bases and J dropped 7 bases, with 13 bases sitting between them. The CDR3 loop spans 14 amino acids. The CDR3: CASRPQGGNSPLHF. The CDR3 DNA sequence: TGCGCCAGCAGGCCACAGGGTGGAAATTCACCCCTCCACTTT. Full variable domain (rest looked up from reference TRBV5-1 and TRBJ1-6): KAGVTQTPRYLIKTRGQQVTLSCSPISGHRSVSWYQQTPGQGLQFLFEYFSETQRNKGNFPGRFSGRQFSNSRSEMNVSTLELGDSALYLCASRPQGGNSPLHFGNGTRLTVT.

This clone was observed many times. The rearrangement joins TRBV2 to TRBJ2-1; 8 bases fit TRBD1. The CDR3 runs to 12 residues. The V segment lost 6 bases and the J segment 13 bases; nucleotides outside the gene matches: 8. Germline CDR1 SNHLY, CDR2 FYNNEI. The CDR3: CASSQRTGHQFF. CDR3 nucleotide sequence: TGTGCCAGCAGCCAACGGACAGGGCATCAGTTCTTC.

At least ten counts were recorded for this clone. The chain joins TRBV19 to TRBJ1-1; no reliable D call. Germline V lookup: CDR1 LNHDA, CDR2 SQIVND (reference sequence). Trimming cost V 11 bases and J 2 bases, with 18 bases left between them. The length of the CDR3 is 14 residues. The DNA for the CDR3 is TGTGCCTCCCACCTGAGTTGGGGAAACACTGAAGCTTTCTTT. Protein: CASHLSWGNTEAFF.

The chain employs TRBV20-1 and TRBJ2-1; 13 bases line up with TRBD2. Per the germline V gene, CDR1 is DFQATT and CDR2 is SNEGSKA (reference sequence). With V trimmed by 6 bases and J by 4 bases, 9 bases remained unmatched. This CDR3 is 16 amino acids long. The CDR3 DNA is TGCAGTGCACCAAGGACTAGCGGGGGCCCATACAATGAGCAGTTCTTC. Protein sequence: CSAPRTSGGPYNEQFF.

A single count supports this clone. V usage is TRBV5-1 and J usage is TRBJ2-7, with 13 bases identical to TRBD2. The junction had 5 bases not matched to a gene; V was cut back by 4 bases and J by 4 bases. The CDR3 has 15 amino acids. The germline CDR1 and CDR2 sequences are SGHRS and YFSETQ. In DNA, the CDR3 is TGCGCCAGCAGCCTACTAGCGGGAGGGCAATACGAGCAGTACGTC. Protein sequence: CASSLLAGGQYEQYV.

There are many counts of this clone. The CDR3 coding sequence is TGTGCCTGGAGTGTACATGTCGGAGACACTGAAGCTTTCTTT. Its protein product is CAWSVHVGDTEAFF. The gene calls are TRBV30 and TRBJ1-1, with D hard to call. Trimming removed 0 bases from V and 3 bases from J, with 11 bases in between. This CDR3 region has 14 residues. Germline V gives CDR1 GTSNPN, CDR2 SVGIG (reference sequence).

This clone has at least ten counts. The V and J genes are TRBV6-1 and TRBJ2-3; 8 bases agree with TRBD2. From germline, CDR1 is MNHNS and CDR2 SASEGT. V was pared by 5 bases and J by 3 bases, with 10 bases of the junction left unmatched. This CDR3 has 16 residues. Written as DNA, the CDR3 is TGTGCCAGCAGTACAGCGGGAGAAATTGAGACAGATACGCAGTATTTT. Translating gives CASSTAGEIETDTQYF.